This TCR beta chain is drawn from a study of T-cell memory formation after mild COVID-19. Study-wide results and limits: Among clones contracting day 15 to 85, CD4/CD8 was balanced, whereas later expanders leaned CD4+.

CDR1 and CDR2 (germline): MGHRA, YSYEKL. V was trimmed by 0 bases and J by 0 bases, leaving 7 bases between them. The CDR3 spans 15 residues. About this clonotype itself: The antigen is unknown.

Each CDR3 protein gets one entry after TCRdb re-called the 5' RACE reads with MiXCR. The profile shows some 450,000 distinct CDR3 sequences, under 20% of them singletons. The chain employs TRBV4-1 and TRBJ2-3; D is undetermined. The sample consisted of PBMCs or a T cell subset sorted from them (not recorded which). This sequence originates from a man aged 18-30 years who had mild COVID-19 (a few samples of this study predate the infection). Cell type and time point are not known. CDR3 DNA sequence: TGCGCCAGCAGCCAAGAGGGCAGGAGCACAGATACGCAGTATTTT. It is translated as CASSQEGRSTDTQYF.